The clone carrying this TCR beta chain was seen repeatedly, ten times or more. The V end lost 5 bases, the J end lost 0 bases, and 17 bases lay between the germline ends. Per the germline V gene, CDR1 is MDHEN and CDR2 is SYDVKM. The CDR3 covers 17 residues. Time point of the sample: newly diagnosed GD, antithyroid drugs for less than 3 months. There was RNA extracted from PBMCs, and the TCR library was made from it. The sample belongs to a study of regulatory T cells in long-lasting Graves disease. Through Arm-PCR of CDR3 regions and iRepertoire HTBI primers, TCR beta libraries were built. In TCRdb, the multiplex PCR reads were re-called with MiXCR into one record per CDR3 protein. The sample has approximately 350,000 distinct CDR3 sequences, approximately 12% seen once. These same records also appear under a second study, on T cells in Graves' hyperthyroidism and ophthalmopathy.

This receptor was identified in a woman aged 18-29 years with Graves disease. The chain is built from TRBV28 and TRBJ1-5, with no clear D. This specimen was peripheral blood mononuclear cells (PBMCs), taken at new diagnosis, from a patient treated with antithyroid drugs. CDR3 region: CASSVKSPTYSNQPQHF. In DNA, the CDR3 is TGTGCCAGCAGTGTCAAATCCCCGACATATAGCAATCAGCCCCAGCATTTT.